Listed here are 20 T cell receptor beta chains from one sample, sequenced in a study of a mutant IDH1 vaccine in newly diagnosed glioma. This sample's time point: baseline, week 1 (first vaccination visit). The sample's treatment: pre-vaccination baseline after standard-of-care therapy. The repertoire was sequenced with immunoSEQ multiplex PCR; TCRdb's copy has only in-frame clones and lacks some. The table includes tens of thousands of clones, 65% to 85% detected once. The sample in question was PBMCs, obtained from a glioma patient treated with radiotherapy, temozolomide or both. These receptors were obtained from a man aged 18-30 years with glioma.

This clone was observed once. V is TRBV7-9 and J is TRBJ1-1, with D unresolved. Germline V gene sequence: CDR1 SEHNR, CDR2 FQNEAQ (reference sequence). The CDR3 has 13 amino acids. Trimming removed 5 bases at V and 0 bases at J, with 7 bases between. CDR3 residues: CASSRDMNTEAFF. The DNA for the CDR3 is TGTGCCAGCAGCCGCGATATGAACACTGAAGCTTTCTTT.

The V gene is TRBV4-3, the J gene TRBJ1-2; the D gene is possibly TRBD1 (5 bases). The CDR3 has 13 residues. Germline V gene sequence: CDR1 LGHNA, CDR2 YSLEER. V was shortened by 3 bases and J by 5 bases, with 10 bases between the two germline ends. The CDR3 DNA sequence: TGCGCCAGCAGCCATACAGGTTATTATGGCTACACCTTC. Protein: CASSHTGYYGYTF.

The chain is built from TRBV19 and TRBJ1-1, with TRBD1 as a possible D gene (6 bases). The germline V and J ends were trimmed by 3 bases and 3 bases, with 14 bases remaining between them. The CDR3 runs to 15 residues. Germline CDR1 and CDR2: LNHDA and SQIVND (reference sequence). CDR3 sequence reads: CASSMGAGRDTEAFF. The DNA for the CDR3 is TGTGCCAGTAGTATGGGGGCAGGGAGGGACACTGAAGCTTTCTTT.

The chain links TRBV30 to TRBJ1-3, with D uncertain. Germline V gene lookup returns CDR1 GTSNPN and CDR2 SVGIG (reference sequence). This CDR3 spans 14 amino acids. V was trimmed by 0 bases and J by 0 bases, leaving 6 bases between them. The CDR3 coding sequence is TGTGCCTGGAGTGTTAGGTTCTCTGGAAACACCATATATTTT. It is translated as CAWSVRFSGNTIYF.

CDR3 coding DNA: TGTGCCAGCAGCCGGACAGGGGCTTCCTACGAGCAGTACTTC. Its translation is CASSRTGASYEQYF. The genes are TRBV2 and TRBJ2-7, with 9 nucleotides matching TRBD1. The CDR3 length is 14 residues. The germline gives CDR1 SNHLY, CDR2 FYNNEI. V was clipped by 6 bases and J by 1 base; unmatched bases: 4.

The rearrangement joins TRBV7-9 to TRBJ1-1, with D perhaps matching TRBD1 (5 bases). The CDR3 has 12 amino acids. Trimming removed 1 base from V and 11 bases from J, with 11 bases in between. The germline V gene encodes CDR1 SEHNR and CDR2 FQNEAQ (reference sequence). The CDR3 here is CASSLDGGKAFF. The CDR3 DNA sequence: TGTGCCAGCAGCTTAGATGGGGGTAAGGCTTTCTTT.

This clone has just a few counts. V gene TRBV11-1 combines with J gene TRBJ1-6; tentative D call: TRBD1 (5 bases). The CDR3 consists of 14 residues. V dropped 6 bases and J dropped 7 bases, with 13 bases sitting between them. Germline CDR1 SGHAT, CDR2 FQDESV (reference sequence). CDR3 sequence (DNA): TGTGCCAGCAGTTGGGGCCAGACAAATTCACCCCTCCACTTT. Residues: CASSWGQTNSPLHF.

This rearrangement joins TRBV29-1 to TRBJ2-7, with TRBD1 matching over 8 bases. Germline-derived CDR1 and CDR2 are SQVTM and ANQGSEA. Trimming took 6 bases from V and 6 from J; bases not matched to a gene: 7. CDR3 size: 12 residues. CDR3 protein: CSVRGRPSEQYF. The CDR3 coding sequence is TGCAGCGTCAGGGGGCGTCCCTCCGAGCAGTACTTC.

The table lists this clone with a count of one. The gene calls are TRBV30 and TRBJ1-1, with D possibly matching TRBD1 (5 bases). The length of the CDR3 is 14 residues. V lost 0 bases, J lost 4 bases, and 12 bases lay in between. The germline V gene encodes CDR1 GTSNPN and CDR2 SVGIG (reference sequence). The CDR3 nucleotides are TGTGCCTGGAGTGTACGAACCGGGACCACTGAAGCTTTCTTT. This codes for CAWSVRTGTTEAFF.

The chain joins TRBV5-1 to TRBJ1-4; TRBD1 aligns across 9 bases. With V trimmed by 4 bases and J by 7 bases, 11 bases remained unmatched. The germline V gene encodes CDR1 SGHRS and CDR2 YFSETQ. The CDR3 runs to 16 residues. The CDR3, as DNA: TGCGCCAGCAGCGCAGCTCCGGGACAGGGAATTGAAAAACTGTTTTTT. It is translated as CASSAAPGQGIEKLFF.

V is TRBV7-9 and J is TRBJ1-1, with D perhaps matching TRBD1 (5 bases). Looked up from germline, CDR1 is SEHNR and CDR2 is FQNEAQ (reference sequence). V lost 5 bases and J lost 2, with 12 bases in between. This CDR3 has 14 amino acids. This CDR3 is CASSPGYGNTEAFF. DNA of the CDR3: TGTGCCAGCAGCCCAGGGTATGGTAACACTGAAGCTTTCTTT.

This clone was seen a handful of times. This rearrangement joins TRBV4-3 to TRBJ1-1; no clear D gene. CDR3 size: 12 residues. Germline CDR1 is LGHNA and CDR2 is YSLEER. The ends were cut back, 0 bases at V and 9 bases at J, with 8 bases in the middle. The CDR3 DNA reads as TGCGCCAGCAGCCAAGAACCCGGGAAAGCTTTCTTT. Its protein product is CASSQEPGKAFF.

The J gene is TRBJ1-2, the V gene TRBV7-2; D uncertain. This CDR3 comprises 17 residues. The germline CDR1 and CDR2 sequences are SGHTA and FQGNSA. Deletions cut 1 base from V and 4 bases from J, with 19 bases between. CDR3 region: CASSLVPDTTNAYGYTF. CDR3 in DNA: TGTGCCAGCAGCTTAGTACCCGACACCACCAACGCCTATGGCTACACCTTC.

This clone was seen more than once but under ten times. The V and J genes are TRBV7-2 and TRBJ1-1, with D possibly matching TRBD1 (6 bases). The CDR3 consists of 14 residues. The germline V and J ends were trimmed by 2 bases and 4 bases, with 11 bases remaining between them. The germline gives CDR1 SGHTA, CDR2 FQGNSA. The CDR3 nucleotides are TGTGCCAGCAGCTTAACCATCAGGGGCACTGAAGCTTTCTTT. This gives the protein CASSLTIRGTEAFF.

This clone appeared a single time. The CDR3: CASSSGQGNTEAFF. For the CDR3, the DNA is TGTGCCAGCAGCTCGGGACAGGGGAACACTGAAGCTTTCTTT. The chain joins TRBV11-2 to TRBJ1-1, with 9 nucleotides matching TRBD1. V lost 4 bases, J lost 1 base, and 1 base stayed unmatched. Germline V gives CDR1 SGHAT, CDR2 FQNNGV. The CDR3 is 14 residues long.

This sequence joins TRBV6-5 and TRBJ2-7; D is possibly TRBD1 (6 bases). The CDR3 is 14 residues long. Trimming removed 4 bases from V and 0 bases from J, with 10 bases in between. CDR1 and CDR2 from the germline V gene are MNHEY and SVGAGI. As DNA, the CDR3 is TGTGCCAGCAGTTTCCCGGGACACTCCTACGAGCAGTACTTC. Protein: CASSFPGHSYEQYF.

The CDR3 coding sequence is TGTGCCAGCAGCGTAGACCTCGCTCTGTGGAACACCGGGGAGCTGTTTTTT. Translated, it gives CASSVDLALWNTGELFF. This chain connects TRBV9 to TRBJ2-2; D is uncertain. Germline loops: CDR1 SGDLS, CDR2 YYNGEE. With 0 bases removed from V and 1 base from J, the gap between germline ends came to 13 bases. The CDR3 is 17 residues long.

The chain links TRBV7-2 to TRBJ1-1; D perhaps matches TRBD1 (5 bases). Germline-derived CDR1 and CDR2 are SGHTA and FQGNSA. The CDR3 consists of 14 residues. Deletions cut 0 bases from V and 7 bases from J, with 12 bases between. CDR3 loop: CASSLAGGRGEAFF. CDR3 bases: TGTGCCAGCAGCTTAGCGGGTGGGAGGGGTGAAGCTTTCTTT.

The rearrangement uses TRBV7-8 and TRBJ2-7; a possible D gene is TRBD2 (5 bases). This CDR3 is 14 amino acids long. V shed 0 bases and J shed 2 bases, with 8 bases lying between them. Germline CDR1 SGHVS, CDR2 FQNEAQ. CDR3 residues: CASSLAGSAYEQYF. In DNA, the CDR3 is TGTGCCAGCAGCTTAGCGGGGAGCGCCTACGAGCAGTACTTC.

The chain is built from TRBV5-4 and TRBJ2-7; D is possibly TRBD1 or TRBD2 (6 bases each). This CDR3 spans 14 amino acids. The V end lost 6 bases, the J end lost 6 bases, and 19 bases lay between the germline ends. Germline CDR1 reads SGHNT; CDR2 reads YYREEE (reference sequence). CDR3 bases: TGTGCCAGCAACCCTACGGGGGCAACTATCGAGCAGTACTTC. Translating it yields CASNPTGATIEQYF.